These T cell receptor beta chains were read from a single sample in a study of T-cell memory formation after mild COVID-19. TCRdb fed the 5' RACE reads into MiXCR, producing one record per CDR3 protein. The sample consists of around 420,000 distinct CDR3 sequences, around 24% of them appearing once. The sequencing sample was made of PBMCs or a T cell subset sorted from them (not recorded which). The source is an adult woman who had mild COVID-19 (a few samples of this study predate the infection). Cell type and time point are not known. The CDR3 runs from the conserved cysteine through the conserved F or W.

V: TRBV6-2/TRBV6-3; J: TRBJ2-3; CDR3: CASSPGTGGPTDTQYF
V: TRBV7-9; J: TRBJ2-3; CDR3: CASRNSTGGTDTQYF
V: TRBV7-2; J: TRBJ2-3; CDR3: CASRAGTGPDTQYF
V: TRBV7-9; J: TRBJ1-2; CDR3: CASSHRLPRGEDGYTF
V: TRBV7-3; J: TRBJ2-1; CDR3: CASSFGGENEQFF
V: TRBV4-1; J: TRBJ2-7; CDR3: CASSLTQEAGDYEQYF
V: TRBV21-1; J: TRBJ1-5; CDR3: CASSMRTGAAAGQPQHF
V: TRBV5-4; J: TRBJ2-2; CDR3: CASSYSGIDTGELFF
V: TRBV18; J: TRBJ2-5; CDR3: CASSPRGLAGETQYF
V: TRBV9; J: TRBJ1-3; CDR3: CASSVAKGPGNTIYF
V: TRBV7-9; J: TRBJ1-2; CDR3: CASTIAGTPIRNYGYTF
V: TRBV14; J: TRBJ2-7; CDR3: CASSQETGTAAYEQYF
V: TRBV12-3/TRBV12-4; J: TRBJ1-5; CDR3: CASSFGGTGGVGQPQHF
V: TRBV2; J: TRBJ2-1; CDR3: CASSPGTSGINEQFF
V: TRBV7-2; J: TRBJ2-5; CDR3: CASSSTTGRETQYF
V: TRBV7-9; J: TRBJ2-1; CDR3: CASSLVPVGTSGSTNEQFF